This TCR beta chain was recorded in a study of cytomegalovirus exposure and HLA in healthy donors. Regarding the study as a whole: Reportedly, TCR beta sequences accurately predicted HLA-A and HLA-B alleles in most subjects. Donors belonging to an Asian-associated ancestry cluster reportedly showed fewer N-insertions in productive TCRs than the 666-donor mean, according to what a later analysis found.

Remarks on this clone: Its antigen remains unknown.

Trimming left V 0 bases short and J 3 bases short, with 9 bases between. Germline assignment: CDR1 SGHRS and CDR2 YFSETQ. CDR3 length: 14 residues. PCR employed 60 Vbeta and 13 Jbeta primers. The data were produced by immunoSEQ multiplex PCR, yet TCRdb's version contains in-frame clones alone and is incomplete. The specimen's table records 60,000 to 65,000 clones. The sample comprised PBMCs. The sequence was obtained from a man aged 25 to 40 in good health and CMV-seropositive. The gene calls are TRBV5-1 and TRBJ1-2; tentative D call: TRBD1 (5 bases). CDR3 nucleotide sequence: TGCGCCAGCAGCTTGGAGGGGCAACACTATGGCTACACCTTC. It codes for CASSLEGQHYGYTF.